This TCR beta chain was identified during a study of cytomegalovirus exposure and HLA in healthy donors. The PCR employed 60 Vbeta primers together with 13 Jbeta primers. Only in-frame clones appear in the TCRdb table, and some are missing; sequencing was by immunoSEQ multiplex PCR. The sample carries 150,000 to 200,000 clones, roughly 70% recorded once. Looked up from germline, CDR1 is MNHNS and CDR2 is SASEGT. The trim removed 6 bases at V and 2 bases at J, leaving 4 bases unmatched. The CDR3 extends over 13 amino acids. There are a few counts of this clone. The sequenced material came from PBMCs. V usage is TRBV6-1 and J usage is TRBJ2-7; 7 bases are shared with TRBD1. The source of this sequence is a woman in her forties or fifties in good health and CMV-seropositive. The CDR3 is CASSPTGPYEQYF. The CDR3 coding sequence is TGTGCCAGCAGCCCGACAGGGCCCTACGAGCAGTACTTC.